The 13 T cell receptor beta chains given below trace back to one sample, sequenced in a study of response to subunit inactivated influenza vaccine. TCRdb independently ran MiXCR on the RT-PCR reads; one entry per CDR3 protein. The table lists 280,000 or so distinct CDR3 sequences, 21% of them singletons. Sequenced here: PBMCs from blood, sampled 21 months after vaccination. These receptors came from a man between 50 and 69 years old who received an inactivated influenza vaccine.

This clonotype appeared many times. The J gene is TRBJ2-2, the V gene TRBV28; 12 bases map to TRBD2. CDR3 length: 17 residues. Trimming took 3 bases from V and 8 from J; bases not matched to a gene: 10. CDR1 and CDR2 from the germline V gene are MDHEN and SYDVKM. Here the CDR3 DNA reads TGTGCCAGCAGTTTGCTAGCGGGAGGGCCCTACGGTGGGGAGCTGTTTTTT. It is translated as CASSLLAGGPYGGELFF.

A remark on this clonotype: The conserved phenylalanine or tryptophan normally closing the CDR3 is absent here, so this likely arose from a read error. Here the CDR3 reads CASSLVGNEQYI. Here the CDR3 DNA reads TGCGCCAGCAGCTTGGTTGGGAATGAGCAGTACATC. This sequence joins TRBV5-1 and TRBJ2-7; unclear D gene. The length of the CDR3 is 12 residues. V was clipped by 0 bases and J by 7 bases, with 8 bases between them. Germline assignment: CDR1 SGHRS and CDR2 YFSETQ.

The J gene is TRBJ1-1, the V gene TRBV24-1; D call uncertain. Germline V gene data show CDR1 as KGHDR and CDR2 as SFDVKD. The CDR3 covers 15 residues. Between the trimmed V and J ends, which lost 2 bases and 8 bases, there was a span of 17 bases. CDR3 in amino acids: CATSDSSNGPPEAFF. The CDR3 nucleotides read TGTGCCACCAGTGATTCCTCCAACGGCCCGCCCGAAGCTTTCTTT.

The sample holds many counts of this clonotype. The rearrangement links TRBV7-8 to TRBJ1-4; 7 nucleotides line up with TRBD1. Trimming at V came to 5 bases and at J to 8 bases, leaving 11 bases not matched to a gene. CDR1 SGHVS and CDR2 FQNEAQ come from the germline V gene. The CDR3 runs to 15 residues. The DNA for the CDR3 is TGTGCCAGCAGCCTAACGACAGGGCTAGGGGAAAAACTGTTTTTT. It specifies CASSLTTGLGEKLFF.

This clonotype was counted only a few times. The genes are TRBV4-1 and TRBJ2-4; 10 bases are a match to TRBD1. CDR3 length: 14 amino acids. The V and J ends lost 3 bases and 8 bases, in that order; junction bases with no gene match: 4. Germline V gives CDR1 MGHRA, CDR2 YSYEKL. As DNA, the CDR3 is TGCGCCAGCAGCCAGGGACAGGGGAAGGACATTCAGTACTTC. Translated, it gives CASSQGQGKDIQYF.

With regard to this clonotype: At one end, the junction sequence differs from germline, possibly due to a read error. This chain connects TRBV13 to TRBJ1-2, with 10 bases that match TRBD1. The CDR3 has 16 residues. The germline gives CDR1 PRHDT, CDR2 FYEKMQ (reference sequence). The CDR3, as DNA: TGTGTCAGCAGCTTAGGCGGGGGACAGGGGACCTATGGCTACACCTTC. This codes for CVSSLGGGQGTYGYTF.

The rearrangement links TRBV6-2 or TRBV6-3 to TRBJ1-5; possibly TRBD1 for D (6 bases). The germline V and J ends were trimmed by 6 bases and 5 bases, with 26 bases remaining between them. The CDR3 length is 18 residues. Germline V gene lookup returns CDR1 MNHEY and CDR2 SVGEGT. The CDR3 protein is CASSYTFLGARPDQPQHF. DNA for the CDR3: TGTGCCAGCAGCTACACTTTTTTGGGGGCCCGACCGGATCAGCCCCAGCATTTT.

This clonotype occurred many times. V is TRBV5-1 and J is TRBJ1-3; D unclear. The CDR3 spans 14 residues. V was shortened by 3 bases and J by 0 bases, with 7 bases between the two germline ends. The germline CDR1 and CDR2 sequences are SGHRS and YFSETQ. The CDR3, as DNA: TGCGCCAGCAGCTCAGGCTTCTCTGGAAACACCATATATTTT. It encodes CASSSGFSGNTIYF. The full variable domain, with the rest looked up from reference TRBV5-1 and TRBJ1-3, is KAGVTQTPRYLIKTRGQQVTLSCSPISGHRSVSWYQQTPGQGLQFLFEYFSETQRNKGNFPGRFSGRQFSNSRSEMNVSTLELGDSALYLCASSSGFSGNTIYFGEGSWLTVV.

V gene TRBV2 combines with J gene TRBJ1-4; 7 positions match TRBD1. This CDR3 is 14 amino acids long. From germline, CDR1 is SNHLY and CDR2 FYNNEI. Losses at the gene ends were 11 bases for V and 8 bases for J; bases not matched to a gene: 14. Written as DNA, the CDR3 is TGTGCCTGTTGGGTGGGACAGCCGGGAGAAAAACTGTTTTTT. Translation gives CACWVGQPGEKLFF.

This clonotype was seen a few times. The rearrangement uses TRBV6-5 and TRBJ1-1, with D tentatively TRBD1 (5 bases). The CDR3 is made up of 13 amino acids. Trimming took 4 bases from V and 11 from J, leaving 17 bases between them. Germline V gives CDR1 MNHEY, CDR2 SVGAGI. This CDR3 is CASSLLKAGRAFF. DNA for the CDR3: TGTGCCAGCAGTTTACTGAAGGCAGGGAGGGCTTTCTTT.

This clonotype was counted many times. In nucleotides, the CDR3 is TGTGCCAGCACTTTGGGACAGATATTCTCAAGCTACACCTTC. This encodes CASTLGQIFSSYTF. V gene TRBV12-3 or TRBV12-4 combines with J gene TRBJ1-2, with 7 bases lining up with TRBD1. This CDR3 comprises 14 residues. The junction had 14 bases not matched to a gene; V was cut back by 7 bases and J by 9 bases.

This clonotype was recorded at least ten times. The chain employs TRBV5-6 and TRBJ1-5, with unresolved D. Between the trimmed V and J ends, which lost 0 bases and 5 bases, there was a span of 9 bases. CDR3 length equals 14 residues. Germline assignment: CDR1 SGHDT and CDR2 YYEEEE. As DNA, the CDR3 is TGTGCCAGCAGCTTGGGGGTGCGGGATCAGCCCCAGCATTTT. Residues: CASSLGVRDQPQHF.

V is TRBV24-1 and J is TRBJ2-1, with TRBD1 matching over 8 bases. V lost 4 bases and J lost 7; bases outside the gene matches: 11. CDR3 length: 16 amino acids. Per the germline V gene, CDR1 is KGHDR and CDR2 is SFDVKD. CDR3 protein: CATSDRGQGLGNEQFF. The CDR3, as DNA: TGTGCCACCAGTGACCGCGGACAGGGTCTGGGGAATGAGCAGTTCTTC.